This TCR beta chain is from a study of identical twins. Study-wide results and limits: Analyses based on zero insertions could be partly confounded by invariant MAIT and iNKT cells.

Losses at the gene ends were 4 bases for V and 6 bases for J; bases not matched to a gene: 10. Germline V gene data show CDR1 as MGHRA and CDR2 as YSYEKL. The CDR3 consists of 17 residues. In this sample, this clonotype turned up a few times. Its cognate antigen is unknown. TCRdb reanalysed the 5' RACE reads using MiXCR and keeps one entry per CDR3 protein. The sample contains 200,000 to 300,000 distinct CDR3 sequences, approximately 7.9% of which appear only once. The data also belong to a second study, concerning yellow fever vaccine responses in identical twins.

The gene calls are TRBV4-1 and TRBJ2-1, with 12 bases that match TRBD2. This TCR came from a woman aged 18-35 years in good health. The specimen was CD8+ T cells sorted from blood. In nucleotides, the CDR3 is TGCGCCAGCAGCCCGCGGACTAGCGGGACCTTGGGCAATGAGCAGTTCTTC. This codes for CASSPRTSGTLGNEQFF.